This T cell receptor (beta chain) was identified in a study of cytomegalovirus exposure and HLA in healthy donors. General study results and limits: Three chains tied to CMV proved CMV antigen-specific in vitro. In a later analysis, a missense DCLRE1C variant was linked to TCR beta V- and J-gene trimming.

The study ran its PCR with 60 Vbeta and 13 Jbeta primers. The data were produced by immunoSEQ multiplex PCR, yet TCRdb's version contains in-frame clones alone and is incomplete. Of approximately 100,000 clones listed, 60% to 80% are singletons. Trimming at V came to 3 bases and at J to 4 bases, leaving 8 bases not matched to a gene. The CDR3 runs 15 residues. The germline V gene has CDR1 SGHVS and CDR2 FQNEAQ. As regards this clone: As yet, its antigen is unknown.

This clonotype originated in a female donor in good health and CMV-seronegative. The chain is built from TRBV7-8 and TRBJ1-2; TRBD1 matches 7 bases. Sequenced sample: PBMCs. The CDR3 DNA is TGTGCCAGCAGCTTCCTAACCCGGACAGGCTATGGCTACACCTTC. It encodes CASSFLTRTGYGYTF.